The sequence of this T cell receptor (beta chain) was determined in a study of T cell responses to AZD1222 COVID-19 vaccine. Findings and limits, study-wide: Among spike-specific TCRs, nearly half reportedly target unmutated variant regions. Two AZD1222 doses significantly raised spike-specific TCR breadth and depth over controls.

Concerning this clone itself: Its antigen is still unknown.

The V gene end was trimmed by 4 bases and the J gene end by 7 bases; junction bases not matched to a gene: 7. CDR3 length equals 15 residues. Germline CDR1 and CDR2: SGDLS and YYNGEE. Some clones are missing from TCRdb's copy, which holds only in-frame ones; the method was immunoSEQ multiplex PCR. Of around 150,000 clones listed, 92% are singletons. The clonotype originates from an adult in good health. V gene TRBV9 combines with J gene TRBJ2-3; 12 nucleotides match TRBD2. The sample in question was peripheral blood, obtained on day 0 of MenACWY control vaccination. CDR3 nucleotide sequence: TGTGCCAGCAGCCATCGGACTAGCGGGAAGAATACGCAGTATTTT. Encoded protein: CASSHRTSGKNTQYF.